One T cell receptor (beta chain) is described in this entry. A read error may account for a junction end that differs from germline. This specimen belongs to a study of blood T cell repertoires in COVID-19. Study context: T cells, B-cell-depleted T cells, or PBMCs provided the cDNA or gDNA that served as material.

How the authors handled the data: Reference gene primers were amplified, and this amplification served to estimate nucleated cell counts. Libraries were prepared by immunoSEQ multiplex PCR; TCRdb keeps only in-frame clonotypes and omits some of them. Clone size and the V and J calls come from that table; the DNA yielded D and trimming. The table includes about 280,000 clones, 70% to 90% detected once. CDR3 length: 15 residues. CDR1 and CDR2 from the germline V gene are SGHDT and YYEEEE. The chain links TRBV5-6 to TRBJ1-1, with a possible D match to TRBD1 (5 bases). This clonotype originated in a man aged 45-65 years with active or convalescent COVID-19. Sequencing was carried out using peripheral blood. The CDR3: CASSLLGSQGGGLVF. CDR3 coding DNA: TGTGCCAGCAGCTTGTTAGGGTCGCAGGGAGGCGGTCTAGTTTTT.